This TCR beta chain was captured by sequencing in a study of post-analysis software for immune sequencing data. Study-wide findings and caveats: Controls showed lower frequencies than patients for roughly five TRBV segments, and TRBV5-6, TRBV5-1 and TRBV20-1 were among these.

Included in the TCR beta cDNA libraries were unique molecular identifiers. TCRdb redid the calling of the PCR reads with MiXCR, one entry per CDR3 protein. The sample carries 600,000 to 700,000 distinct CDR3 sequences, more than 50% recorded once. V shed 5 bases, J shed 10 bases, and the junction held 9 bases outside the gene matches. The germline V gene encodes CDR1 SGHVS and CDR2 FNYEAQ. The CDR3 sequence is 13 residues long. About this clonotype itself: The target antigen is unknown.

Sample: blood. The sequence came from a girl aged 2-10 years with multiple sclerosis. The chain has TRBV7-6 and TRBJ2-7, with TRBD1 matching 9 bases. CDR3 region: CASSPGTGTTQYF. The CDR3 nucleotides are TGTGCCAGCAGCCCCGGGACAGGGACTACCCAGTACTTC. Full variable domain (outside the CDR3, taken from reference TRBV7-6 and TRBJ2-7): GAGVSQSPRYKVTKRGQDVALRCDPISGHVSLYWYRQALGQGPEFLTYFNYEAQQDKSGLPNDRFSAERPEGSISTLTIQRTEQRDSAMYRCASSPGTGTTQYFGPGTRLTVT.